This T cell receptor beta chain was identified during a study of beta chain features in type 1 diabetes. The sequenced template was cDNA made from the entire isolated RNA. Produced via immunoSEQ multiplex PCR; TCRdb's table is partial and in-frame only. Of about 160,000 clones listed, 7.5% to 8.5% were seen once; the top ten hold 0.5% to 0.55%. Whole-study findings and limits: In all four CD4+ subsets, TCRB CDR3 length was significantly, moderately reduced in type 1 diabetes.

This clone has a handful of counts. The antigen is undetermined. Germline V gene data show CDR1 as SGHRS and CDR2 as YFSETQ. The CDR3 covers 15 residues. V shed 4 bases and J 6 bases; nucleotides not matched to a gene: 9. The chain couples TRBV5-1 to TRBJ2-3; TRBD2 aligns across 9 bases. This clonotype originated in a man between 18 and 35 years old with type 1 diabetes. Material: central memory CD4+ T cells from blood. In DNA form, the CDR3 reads TGCGCCAGCAGCGGCCAAGGACTAGCGTTGGATACGCAGTATTTT. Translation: CASSGQGLALDTQYF.